Listed below are T cell receptor beta chains from one sample, sequenced in a study of siplizumab effects on memory and regulatory T cells. The assay was immunoSEQ multiplex PCR, and TCRdb's table has in-frame clones only and misses some. The sample records tens of thousands of clones, about 90% being singletons. Sequenced sample: CD8+ T cells sorted from blood. The receptors were gathered from a human donor in good health. CDR3s leave out the opening cysteine and the closing phenylalanine or tryptophan. D genes are given only for firm matches. Expanded clones are given a class, and other clones once, few, many or no size at all.

V: TRBV19
length: 13
J: TRBJ2-5
D: .
size: once
CDR3: ASSIWPANGETQY

V: TRBV5-5
length: 14
J: TRBJ2-2
D: TRBD1
size: .
CDR3: ASSPRDRGDTGELF

V: TRBV7-9
length: 12
J: TRBJ1-1
D: TRBD1
size: .
CDR3: ASTQTGVYTEAF

V: TRBV7-9
length: 13
J: TRBJ2-7
D: .
size: .
CDR3: ASTGRRGVSYEQY

V: TRBV10-3
length: 13
J: TRBJ1-5
D: .
size: .
CDR3: AISDLGDSNQPQH

V: TRBV6-5
length: 11
J: TRBJ2-7
D: .
size: .
CDR3: ASSYYDSYEQY

V: TRBV7-9
length: 13
J: TRBJ2-1
D: .
size: .
CDR3: ASSLVGTLYNEQF

V: TRBV12-5
length: 12
J: TRBJ2-7
D: .
size: .
CDR3: ASGSSDSSYEQY

V: TRBV19
length: 12
J: TRBJ2-5
D: .
size: .
CDR3: ASTPGQYQETQY

V: TRBV6-5
length: 13
J: TRBJ1-1
D: .
size: .
CDR3: ASNKVRPLNTEAF

V: TRBV23-1
length: 15
J: TRBJ1-5
D: TRBD1
size: .
CDR3: ASSQCRDRGLGQPQH

V: TRBV7-2
length: 13
J: TRBJ1-5
D: TRBD1
size: .
CDR3: ASSFLTGSNQPQH

V: TRBV6-5
length: 12
J: TRBJ2-7
D: TRBD2
size: .
CDR3: ASSYQGSGTEQY

V: TRBV5-8
length: 14
J: TRBJ2-7
D: TRBD2
size: .
CDR3: ASSSGVAGEFYEQY

V: TRBV9
length: 13
J: TRBJ2-1
D: TRBD1
size: .
CDR3: ASSVDQGVYNEQF

V: TRBV7-3
length: 11
J: TRBJ2-1
D: .
size: .
CDR3: ASSLGLHNEQF

V: TRBV7-9
length: 15
J: TRBJ1-5
D: .
size: .
CDR3: ASSSLVGGPSNQPQH

V: TRBV19
length: 11
J: TRBJ2-5
D: TRBD2
size: once
CDR3: ATNSGGAETQY

V: TRBV29-1
length: 10
J: TRBJ1-2
D: .
size: .
CDR3: SVEAYGYGYT

V: TRBV25-1
length: 10
J: TRBJ2-7
D: TRBD1
size: .
CDR3: AVRDSSYEQY

V: TRBV6-4
length: 9
J: TRBJ1-5
D: .
size: .
CDR3: ASGEGQPQH

V: TRBV27
length: 9
J: TRBJ2-7
D: .
size: .
CDR3: ASSYSYEQY

V: TRBV5-6
length: 12
J: TRBJ1-1
D: .
size: few
CDR3: ASSLAQGRTEAF

V: TRBV4-1
length: 12
J: TRBJ1-3
D: .
size: once
CDR3: ASSQDMGGNTIY

V: TRBV27
length: 11
J: TRBJ2-5
D: .
size: .
CDR3: ASSPEYQETQY

V: TRBV13
length: 11
J: TRBJ1-1
D: .
size: .
CDR3: ASSWERGTEAF

V: TRBV29-1
length: 9
J: TRBJ1-1
D: .
size: few
CDR3: SVYGGTEAF

V: TRBV2
length: 14
J: TRBJ2-3
D: TRBD2
size: .
CDR3: ASSSSGGDSTDTQY

V: TRBV12-5
length: 10
J: TRBJ1-1
D: .
size: once
CDR3: ASWGGGTEAF

V: TRBV29-1
length: 10
J: TRBJ2-5
D: TRBD1
size: once
CDR3: SVTRQGETQY

V: TRBV2
length: 12
J: TRBJ2-5
D: .
size: .
CDR3: ASSPPGLQETQY

V: TRBV7-6
length: 14
J: TRBJ2-2
D: TRBD2
size: .
CDR3: ASSLLTSGTNGELF

V: TRBV6-6
length: 10
J: TRBJ1-1
D: .
size: .
CDR3: ASHGLNTEAF

V: TRBV7-3
length: 14
J: TRBJ2-2
D: TRBD2
size: .
CDR3: ASSLTAGGYTGELF

V: TRBV27
length: 11
J: TRBJ1-2
D: .
size: .
CDR3: ASSNGGYYGYT

V: TRBV29-1
length: 12
J: TRBJ1-1
D: .
size: .
CDR3: SVVRAHMDTEAF

V: TRBV15
length: 13
J: TRBJ1-5
D: .
size: .
CDR3: ATSREDSYNQPQH

V: TRBV6-1
length: 13
J: TRBJ2-1
D: TRBD1
size: .
CDR3: ASRTGTFSYNEQF

V: TRBV9
length: 16
J: TRBJ2-3
D: TRBD2
size: once
CDR3: ASNPSGRALYGTDTQY

V: TRBV29-1
length: 10
J: TRBJ1-2
D: TRBD1
size: once
CDR3: SYWTGEYGYT

V: TRBV2
length: 11
J: TRBJ1-6
D: TRBD1
size: .
CDR3: ASSEQGASPLH

V: TRBV7-9
length: 12
J: TRBJ1-1
D: .
size: few
CDR3: ASSLVFLNTEAF

V: TRBV5-1
length: 13
J: TRBJ2-2
D: TRBD2
size: .
CDR3: ASSFVWEGTGELF

V: TRBV4-1
length: 12
J: TRBJ2-7
D: .
size: .
CDR3: ASSQVAADYEQY

V: TRBV6-6
length: 13
J: TRBJ1-2
D: .
size: .
CDR3: ASSYSDSSNYGYT

V: TRBV7-3
length: 10
J: TRBJ2-3
D: .
size: .
CDR3: ASSLTMGEQY

V: TRBV19
length: 12
J: TRBJ2-1
D: TRBD2
size: .
CDR3: ASSSTSGSHEQF

V: TRBV5-1
length: 11
J: TRBJ2-1
D: .
size: .
CDR3: ASSSVETAEQF

V: TRBV7-9
length: 15
J: TRBJ1-1
D: .
size: once
CDR3: ASSLPKTIRENTEAF

V: TRBV19
length: 12
J: TRBJ2-1
D: TRBD2
size: .
CDR3: ASALAGGVNEQF

V: TRBV7-7
length: 13
J: TRBJ2-1
D: TRBD2
size: .
CDR3: ASSLGLAGGGEQF

V: TRBV9
length: 11
J: TRBJ1-1
D: .
size: .
CDR3: ASSVALAREAF

V: TRBV19
length: 11
J: TRBJ1-5
D: .
size: .
CDR3: ASNPGPNQPQH

V: TRBV5-1
length: 11
J: TRBJ1-2
D: .
size: .
CDR3: ASSLDGNYGYT